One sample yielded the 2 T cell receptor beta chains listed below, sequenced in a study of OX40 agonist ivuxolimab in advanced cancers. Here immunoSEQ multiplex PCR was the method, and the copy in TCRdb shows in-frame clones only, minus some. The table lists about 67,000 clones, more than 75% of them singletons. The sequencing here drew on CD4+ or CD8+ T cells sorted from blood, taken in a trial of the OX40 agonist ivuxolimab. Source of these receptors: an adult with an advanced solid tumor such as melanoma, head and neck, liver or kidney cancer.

In nucleotides, the CDR3 is TGCGCCAGCAGCTTACAGGGACCGAACTACAATGAGCAGTTCTTC. It translates to CASSLQGPNYNEQFF. The V and J genes are TRBV5-1 and TRBJ2-1; TRBD1 might be the D (6 bases). Germline V gene sequence: CDR1 SGHRS, CDR2 YFSETQ. This CDR3 spans 15 amino acids. V lost 2 bases and J lost 3, with 12 bases in between.

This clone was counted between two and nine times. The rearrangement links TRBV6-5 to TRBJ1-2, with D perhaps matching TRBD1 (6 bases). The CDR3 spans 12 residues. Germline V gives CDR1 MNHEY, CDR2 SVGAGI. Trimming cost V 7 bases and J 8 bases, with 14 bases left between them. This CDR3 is CASIDGGRGYTF. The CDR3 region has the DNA TGTGCCAGCATTGACGGGGGCAGGGGCTACACCTTC.